Following are 13 T cell receptor beta chains from one sample sequenced in a study of control samples from healthy donors and cancer patients. This table comes from immunoSEQ multiplex PCR, and its TCRdb copy is limited to in-frame clones, with some not included. The table lists around 70,000 clones, roughly nine tenths of them singletons. The sample was PBMCs. The receptors stem from a woman between 50 and 59 years old with colorectal cancer.

The CDR3 nucleotides are TGTGCCAGCTCACCCCAAGGGGGGGAGACCCAGTACTTC. As protein: CASSPQGGETQYF. The chain carries TRBV18 and TRBJ2-5; D assignment may be TRBD1 or TRBD2 (6 bases each). The CDR3 runs to 13 residues. Per germline, CDR1 KGHSH and CDR2 LQKENI. The V gene lost 3 bases and the J gene lost 5 bases, with 10 bases spanning the gap.

This clone has just one count. The genes are TRBV19 and TRBJ1-3; D uncertain. The CDR3 sequence is 12 residues long. CDR1 is LNHDA and CDR2 is SQIVND in the germline V gene (reference sequence). Trimming shortened V by 7 bases and J by 7 bases, and 11 bases separated the two germline ends. In nucleotides, the CDR3 is TGTGCCAGTACAACGGACCGGAACACCATATATTTT. This encodes CASTTDRNTIYF.

The rearrangement uses TRBV6-5 and TRBJ2-7; TRBD1 might be the D (6 bases). The CDR3 has 14 residues. Deletions cut 0 bases from V and 2 bases from J, with 8 bases between. The germline CDR1 and CDR2 sequences are MNHEY and SVGAGI. In DNA form, the CDR3 reads TGTGCCAGCAGTTACTCCCGGACAGCCTACGAGCAGTACGTC. This sequence encodes CASSYSRTAYEQYV.

The chain links TRBV19 to TRBJ2-2, with TRBD2 matching 9 bases. The CDR3 totals 14 residues. The V gene's germline CDR1 is LNHDA and CDR2 SQIVND (reference sequence). V was clipped by 10 bases and J by 4 bases; unmatched bases: 7. CDR3 nucleotides: TGTGCCATCCAGCGGGGGGATGGCACCGGGGAGCTGTTTTTT. It is translated as CAIQRGDGTGELFF.

V and J are TRBV7-2 and TRBJ2-5; 7 bases match TRBD2. Unmatched junction bases numbered 7, after V lost 1 base and J lost 5 bases. Germline CDR1 SGHTA, CDR2 FQGNSA. The CDR3 is made up of 15 amino acids. The CDR3 loop is CASSLVGAGQETQYF. CDR3 DNA: TGTGCCAGCAGCTTAGTAGGAGCGGGGCAGGAGACCCAGTACTTC.

The chain is built from TRBV3-1 (or the pseudogene TRBV3-2) and TRBJ2-3; D perhaps matches TRBD2 (6 bases). This CDR3 comprises 14 residues. The germline V gene encodes CDR1 LGHDT and CDR2 YNNKEL (reference sequence). Trimming took off 4 bases at V and 2 bases at J, with 10 bases between the two ends. CDR3 sequence: CASSPGLHTDTQYF. CDR3 in DNA: TGTGCCAGCAGCCCAGGACTACACACAGATACGCAGTATTTT.

The rearrangement links TRBV29-1 to TRBJ2-5; D might be TRBD1 or TRBD2, each matching 6 bases. V shed 2 bases and J shed 4 bases, with 11 bases lying between them. The CDR3 contains 13 residues. Germline V CDR1 and CDR2: SQVTM, ANQGSEA. CDR3 bases: TGCAGCGTTGAATGGGGGGCCCGAGAGACCCAGTACTTC. Protein product: CSVEWGARETQYF.

The J gene is TRBJ1-4, the V gene TRBV28; 8 nucleotides match TRBD1. The CDR3 totals 14 residues. Trimming took 6 bases from V and 3 from J; bases not matched to a gene: 3. Germline V gives CDR1 MDHEN, CDR2 SYDVKM. CDR3 bases: TGTGCCAGCAGCCAGACAGGGGCTAATGAAAAACTGTTTTTT. Translation gives CASSQTGANEKLFF.

CDR3: CASSSDTLLEKLFF. DNA of the CDR3: TGTGCCAGCAGTTCGGACACATTGCTGGAAAAACTGTTTTTT. This sequence joins TRBV28 and TRBJ1-4; TRBD1 is a possible D gene (5 bases). V gave up 4 bases and J gave up 8 bases, with 14 bases separating them. This CDR3 spans 14 amino acids. CDR1 is MDHEN and CDR2 is SYDVKM in the germline V gene. Using reference TRBV28 and TRBJ1-4 for the parts outside the CDR3, the full variable domain is DVKVTQSSRYLVKRTGEKVFLECVQDMDHENMFWYRQDPGLGLRLIYFSYDVKMKEKGDIPEGYSVSREKKERFSLILESASTNQTSMYLCASSSDTLLEKLFFGSGTQLSVL.

V gene TRBV5-4 combines with J gene TRBJ1-2; 8 positions agree with TRBD1. CDR3 length equals 13 residues. The germline V gene encodes CDR1 SGHNT and CDR2 YYREEE (reference sequence). V gave up 5 bases and J gave up 6 bases; unmatched junction bases: 6. The CDR3 DNA follows: TGTGCCAGCAGTTTACAGGGGGAAGATGGCTACACCTTC. Translated, it gives CASSLQGEDGYTF.

V gene TRBV6-1 combines with J gene TRBJ1-2, with a weak D call TRBD1 (6 bases). Trimming removed 2 bases from V and 4 bases from J, with 20 bases in between. Germline values: CDR1 MNHNS, CDR2 SASEGT. The CDR3 has 17 residues. The CDR3 sequence: CASSETPWGAFGYGYTF. CDR3 DNA: TGTGCCAGCAGTGAAACCCCATGGGGGGCCTTCGGCTATGGCTACACCTTC.

V gene TRBV5-3 combines with J gene TRBJ2-5, with TRBD1 matching over 10 bases. TRBV5-3 is treated as an ORF (open reading frame) with a function not yet certain. V was clipped by 5 bases and J by 5 bases; unmatched bases: 6. There are 14 residues in the CDR3. The CDR3 here is CARRNDRGQETQYF. The CDR3 nucleotides are TGTGCCAGAAGGAACGACAGGGGGCAGGAGACCCAGTACTTC.

The gene calls are TRBV5-6 and TRBJ2-3; the D is unclear. V dropped 1 base and J dropped 2 bases, with 17 bases sitting between them. In germline, CDR1 is SGHDT, CDR2 YYEEEE. CDR3 size: 17 residues. DNA of the CDR3: TGTGCCAGCAGCTTGTTTCAGGCGCCCTCGATCACAGATACGCAGTATTTT. It is translated as CASSLFQAPSITDTQYF.